Listed here is a single TCR beta chain. The antigen is not known. Germline V gene data show CDR1 as LGHNA and CDR2 as YSLEER. The CDR3 has 17 amino acids. V lost 0 bases to trimming and J lost 6 bases, with 15 bases between them. PCR employed 60 Vbeta and 13 Jbeta primers. The protocol was immunoSEQ multiplex PCR, while the TCRdb copy is restricted to in-frame clones and leaves out a portion. This sample has 110,000 to 150,000 clones, with more than 70% found just once. The record originates from a study of cytomegalovirus exposure and HLA in healthy donors. General observations from the study: The study designated fewer than 200 TCR beta chains cytomegalovirus-associated. High sensitivity and specificity were reportedly achieved when the classifier diagnosed cytomegalovirus status.

The specimen sequenced was PBMCs. V is TRBV4-3 and J is TRBJ1-6; D possibly corresponds to TRBD1 (5 bases). The TCR comes from a man between 40 and 49 years old in good health and CMV-seronegative. CDR3 sequence: CASSQDSRGQGNSPLHF. The CDR3 DNA is TGCGCCAGCAGCCAAGATAGTCGCGGCCAGGGTAATTCACCCCTCCACTTT.